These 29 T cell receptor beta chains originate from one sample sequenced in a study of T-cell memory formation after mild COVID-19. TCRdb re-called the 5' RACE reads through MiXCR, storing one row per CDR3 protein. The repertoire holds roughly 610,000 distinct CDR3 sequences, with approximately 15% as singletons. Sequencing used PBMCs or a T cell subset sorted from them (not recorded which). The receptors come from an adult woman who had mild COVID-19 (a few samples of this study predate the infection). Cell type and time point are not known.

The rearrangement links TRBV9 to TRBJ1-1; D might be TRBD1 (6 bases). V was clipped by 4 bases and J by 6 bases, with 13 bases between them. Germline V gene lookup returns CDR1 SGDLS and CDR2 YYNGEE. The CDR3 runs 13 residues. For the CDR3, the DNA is TGTGCCAGCAGCAATCGACAGGAATCTGAAGCTTTCTTT. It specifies CASSNRQESEAFF. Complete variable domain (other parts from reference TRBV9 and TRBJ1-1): DSGVTQTPKHLITATGQRVTLRCSPRSGDLSVYWYQQSLDQGLQFLIQYYNGEERAKGNILERFSAQQFPDLHSELNLSSLELGDSALYFCASSNRQESEAFFGQGTRLTVV.

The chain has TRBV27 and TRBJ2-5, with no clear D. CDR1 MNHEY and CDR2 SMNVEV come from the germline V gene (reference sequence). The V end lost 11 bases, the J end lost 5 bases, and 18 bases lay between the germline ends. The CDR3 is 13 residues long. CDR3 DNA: TGTGCCGCCGGTAGGGAAAGGTGGGAGACCCAGTACTTC. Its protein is CAAGRERWETQYF.

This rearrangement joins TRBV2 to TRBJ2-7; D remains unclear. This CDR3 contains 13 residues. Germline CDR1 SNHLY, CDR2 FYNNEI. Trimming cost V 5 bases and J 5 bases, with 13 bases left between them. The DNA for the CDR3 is TGTGCCAGCAGTAAGACACCGATCGACGAGCAGTACTTC. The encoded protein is CASSKTPIDEQYF.

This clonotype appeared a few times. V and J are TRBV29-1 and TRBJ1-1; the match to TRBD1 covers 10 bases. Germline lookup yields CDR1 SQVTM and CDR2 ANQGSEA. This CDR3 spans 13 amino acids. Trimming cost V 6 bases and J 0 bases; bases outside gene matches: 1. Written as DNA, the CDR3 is TGCAGCGTGGACAGGGGGATGAACACTGAAGCTTTCTTT. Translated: CSVDRGMNTEAFF.

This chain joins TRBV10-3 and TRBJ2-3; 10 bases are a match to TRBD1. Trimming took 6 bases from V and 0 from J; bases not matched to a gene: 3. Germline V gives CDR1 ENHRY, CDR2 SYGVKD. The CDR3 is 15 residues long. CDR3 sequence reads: CAISQGQGSTDTQYF. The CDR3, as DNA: TGTGCCATCAGCCAGGGACAGGGGAGCACAGATACGCAGTATTTT.

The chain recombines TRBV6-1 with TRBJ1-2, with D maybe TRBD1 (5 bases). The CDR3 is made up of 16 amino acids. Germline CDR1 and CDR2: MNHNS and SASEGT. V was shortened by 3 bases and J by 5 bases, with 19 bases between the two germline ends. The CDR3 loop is CASSEPPGIRLYGYTF. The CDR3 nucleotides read TGTGCCAGCAGTGAGCCTCCAGGGATAAGACTTTATGGCTACACCTTC.

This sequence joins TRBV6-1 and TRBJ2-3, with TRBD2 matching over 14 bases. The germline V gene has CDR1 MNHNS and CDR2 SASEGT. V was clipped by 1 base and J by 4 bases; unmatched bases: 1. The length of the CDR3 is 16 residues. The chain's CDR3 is CASSEGLAGGPDTQYF. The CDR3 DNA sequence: TGTGCCAGCAGTGAAGGACTAGCGGGGGGGCCAGATACGCAGTATTTT.

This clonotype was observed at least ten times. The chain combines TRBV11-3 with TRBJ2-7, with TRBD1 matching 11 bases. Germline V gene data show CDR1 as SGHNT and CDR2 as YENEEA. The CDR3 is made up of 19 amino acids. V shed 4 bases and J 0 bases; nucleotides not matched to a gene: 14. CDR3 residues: CASSSHPGTGGMSSYEQYF. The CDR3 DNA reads TGTGCCAGCAGCTCTCACCCCGGGACAGGGGGTATGAGCTCCTACGAGCAGTACTTC.

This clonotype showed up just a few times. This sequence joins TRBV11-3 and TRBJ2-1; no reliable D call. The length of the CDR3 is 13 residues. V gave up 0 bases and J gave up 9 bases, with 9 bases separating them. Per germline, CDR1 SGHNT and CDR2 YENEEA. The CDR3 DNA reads TGTGCCAGCAGCTTAGAAATGTGGGGTGAGCAGTTCTTC. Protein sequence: CASSLEMWGEQFF. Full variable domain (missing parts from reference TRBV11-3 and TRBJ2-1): EAGVVQSPRYKIIEKKQPVAFWCNPISGHNTLYWYLQNLGQGPELLIRYENEEAVDDSQLPKDRFSAERLKGVDSTLKIQPAELGDSAVYLCASSLEMWGEQFFGPGTRLTVL.

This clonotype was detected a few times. CDR3 loop: CASSGGFGNTIYF. The CDR3, as DNA: TGTGCCAGCAGCGGGGGCTTTGGAAACACCATATATTTT. The chain joins TRBV7-9 to TRBJ1-3; D is possibly TRBD1 (6 bases). The germline V and J ends were trimmed by 5 bases and 3 bases, with 8 bases remaining between them. Germline CDR1 reads SEHNR; CDR2 reads FQNEAQ (reference sequence). The CDR3 totals 13 residues.

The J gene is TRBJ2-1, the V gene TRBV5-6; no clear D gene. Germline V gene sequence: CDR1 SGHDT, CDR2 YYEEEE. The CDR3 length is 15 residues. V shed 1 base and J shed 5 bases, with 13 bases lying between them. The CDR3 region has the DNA TGTGCCAGCAGCTTGTGGCAGGTCAGCCACAATGAGCAGTTCTTC. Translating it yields CASSLWQVSHNEQFF.

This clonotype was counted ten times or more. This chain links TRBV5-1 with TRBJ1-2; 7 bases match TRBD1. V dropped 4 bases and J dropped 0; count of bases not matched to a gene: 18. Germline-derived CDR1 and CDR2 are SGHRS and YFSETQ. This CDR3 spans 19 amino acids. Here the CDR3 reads CASSQVGGFGDSPNYGYTF. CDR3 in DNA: TGCGCCAGCAGCCAAGTCGGCGGCTTCGGGGACAGCCCTAACTATGGCTACACCTTC.

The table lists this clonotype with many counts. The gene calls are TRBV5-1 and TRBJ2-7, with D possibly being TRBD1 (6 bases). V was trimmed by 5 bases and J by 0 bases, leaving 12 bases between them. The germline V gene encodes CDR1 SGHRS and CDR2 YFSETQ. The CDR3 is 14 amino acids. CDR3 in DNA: TGCGCCAGCAGACGAGGGACAAACTCCTACGAGCAGTACTTC. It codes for CASRRGTNSYEQYF.

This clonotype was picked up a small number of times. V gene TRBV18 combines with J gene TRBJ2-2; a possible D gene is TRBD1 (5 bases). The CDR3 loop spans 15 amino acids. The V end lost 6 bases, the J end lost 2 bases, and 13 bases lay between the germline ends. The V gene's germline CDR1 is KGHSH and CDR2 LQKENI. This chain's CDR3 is CASSPNRLNTGELFF. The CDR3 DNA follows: TGTGCCAGCTCGCCAAACAGGTTAAACACCGGGGAGCTGTTTTTT.

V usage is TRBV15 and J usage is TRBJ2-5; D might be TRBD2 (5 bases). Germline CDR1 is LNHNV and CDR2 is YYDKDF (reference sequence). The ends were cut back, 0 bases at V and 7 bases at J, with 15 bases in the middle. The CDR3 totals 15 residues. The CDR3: CATSRDRQARGTQYF. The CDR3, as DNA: TGTGCCACCAGCAGAGATCGGCAGGCCCGGGGGACCCAGTACTTC.

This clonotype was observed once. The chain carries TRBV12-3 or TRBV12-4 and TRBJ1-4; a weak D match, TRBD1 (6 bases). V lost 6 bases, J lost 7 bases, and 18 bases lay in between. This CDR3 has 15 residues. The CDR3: CASREAGRGSEKLFF. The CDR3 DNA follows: TGTGCCAGCAGGGAGGCGGGGAGGGGGAGTGAAAAACTGTTTTTT.

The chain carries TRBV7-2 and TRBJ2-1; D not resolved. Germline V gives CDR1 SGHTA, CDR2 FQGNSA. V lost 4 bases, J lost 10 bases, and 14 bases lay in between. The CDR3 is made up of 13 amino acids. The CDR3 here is CASSSRHQFEQFF. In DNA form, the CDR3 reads TGTGCCAGCAGCTCCCGACACCAGTTCGAGCAGTTCTTC.

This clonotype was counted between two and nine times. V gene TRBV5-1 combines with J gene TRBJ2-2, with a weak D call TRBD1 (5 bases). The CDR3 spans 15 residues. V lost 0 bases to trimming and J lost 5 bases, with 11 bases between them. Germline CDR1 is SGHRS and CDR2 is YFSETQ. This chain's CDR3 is CASSLDNRQTGELFF. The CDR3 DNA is TGCGCCAGCAGCTTGGATAACAGGCAGACCGGGGAGCTGTTTTTT.

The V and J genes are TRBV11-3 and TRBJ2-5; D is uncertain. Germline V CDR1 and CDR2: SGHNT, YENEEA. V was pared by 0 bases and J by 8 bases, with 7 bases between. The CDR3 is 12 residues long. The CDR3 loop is CASSLDQFTQYF. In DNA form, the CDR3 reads TGTGCCAGCAGCTTAGACCAGTTCACCCAGTACTTC.

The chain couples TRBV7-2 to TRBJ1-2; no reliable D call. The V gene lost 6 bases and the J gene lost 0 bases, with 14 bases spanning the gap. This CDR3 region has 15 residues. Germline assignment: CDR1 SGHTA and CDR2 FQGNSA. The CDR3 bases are TGTGCCAGCAGGCAAACACCGGACTCTAACTATGGCTACACCTTC. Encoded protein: CASRQTPDSNYGYTF.

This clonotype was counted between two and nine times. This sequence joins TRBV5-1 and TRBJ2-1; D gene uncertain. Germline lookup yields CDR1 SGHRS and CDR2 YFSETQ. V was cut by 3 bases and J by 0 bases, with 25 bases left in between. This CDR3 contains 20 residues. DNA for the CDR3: TGCGCCAGCAGCTACCCCAGATGGGCCAATACTCTGAGCTCCTACAATGAGCAGTTCTTC. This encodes CASSYPRWANTLSSYNEQFF.

The CDR3 sequence is CAWSPGYHQPQHF. For the CDR3, the DNA is TGTGCCTGGAGTCCAGGGTATCATCAGCCCCAGCATTTT. The chain uses TRBV30 and TRBJ1-5; a possible D gene is TRBD1 (5 bases). The germline V gene has CDR1 GTSNPN and CDR2 SVGIG (reference sequence). Trimming removed 2 bases at V and 5 bases at J, with 10 bases between. The CDR3 has 13 residues. Full variable domain (outside the CDR3, taken from reference TRBV30 and TRBJ1-5): SQTIHQWPATLVQPVGSPLSLECTVEGTSNPNLYWYRQAAGRGLQLLFYSVGIGQISSEVPQNLSASRPQDRQFILSSKKLLLSDSGFYLCAWSPGYHQPQHFGDGTRLSIL.

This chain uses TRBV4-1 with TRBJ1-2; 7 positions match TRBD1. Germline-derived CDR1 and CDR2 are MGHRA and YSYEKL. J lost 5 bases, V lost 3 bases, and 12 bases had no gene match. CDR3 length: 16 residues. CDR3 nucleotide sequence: TGCGCCAGCAGCCAGGGGACAGTCACTAGAGGATATGGCTACACCTTC. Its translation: CASSQGTVTRGYGYTF.

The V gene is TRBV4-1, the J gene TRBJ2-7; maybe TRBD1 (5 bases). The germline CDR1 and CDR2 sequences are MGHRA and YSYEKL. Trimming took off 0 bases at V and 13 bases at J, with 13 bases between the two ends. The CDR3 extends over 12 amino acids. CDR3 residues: CASSQDYRQFYF. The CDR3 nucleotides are TGCGCCAGCAGCCAAGACTACAGGCAGTTTTACTTC.

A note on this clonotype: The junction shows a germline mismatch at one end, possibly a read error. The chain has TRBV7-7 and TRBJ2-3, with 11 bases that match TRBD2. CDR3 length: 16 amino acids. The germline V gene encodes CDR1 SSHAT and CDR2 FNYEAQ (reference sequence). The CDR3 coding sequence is TGTGCTAGCAGCTCCACGACTAGCGGGACCGGGGGTACGCAGTATTTT. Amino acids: CASSSTTSGTGGTQYF.

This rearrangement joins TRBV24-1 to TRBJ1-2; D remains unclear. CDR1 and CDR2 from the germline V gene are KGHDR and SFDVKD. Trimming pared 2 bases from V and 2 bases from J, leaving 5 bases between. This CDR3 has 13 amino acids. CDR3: CATSDWRNYGYTF. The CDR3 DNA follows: TGTGCCACCAGTGATTGGCGGAACTATGGCTACACCTTC.

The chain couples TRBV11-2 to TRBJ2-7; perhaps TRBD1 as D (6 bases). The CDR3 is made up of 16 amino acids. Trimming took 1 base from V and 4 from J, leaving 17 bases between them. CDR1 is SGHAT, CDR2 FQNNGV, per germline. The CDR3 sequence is CASSLAPPRGSYEQYF. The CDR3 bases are TGTGCCAGCAGCTTAGCCCCTCCGAGGGGGTCGTACGAGCAGTACTTC.

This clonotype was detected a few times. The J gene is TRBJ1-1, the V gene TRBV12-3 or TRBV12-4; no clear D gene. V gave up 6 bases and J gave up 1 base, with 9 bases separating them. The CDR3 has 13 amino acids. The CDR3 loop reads CASSPRWNTEAFF. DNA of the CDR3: TGTGCCAGCAGCCCCAGATGGAACACTGAAGCTTTCTTT.

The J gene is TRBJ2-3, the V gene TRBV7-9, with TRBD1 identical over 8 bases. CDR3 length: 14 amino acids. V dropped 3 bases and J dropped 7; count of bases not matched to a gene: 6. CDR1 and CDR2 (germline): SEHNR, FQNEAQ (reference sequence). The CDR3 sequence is CASSLRTGSHTQYF. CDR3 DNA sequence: TGTGCCAGCAGCTTGAGGACAGGGTCACATACGCAGTATTTT.